The T cell receptor (beta chain) under discussion was sequenced for a study of blood T cells in healthy people across ages. With a J-beta primer mix and a sample-barcoded 5' primer, a second PCR ran about 7 to 11 cycles. TCRdb analysed the 5' RACE reads with MiXCR anew, one entry per CDR3 protein. The sample includes some 640,000 distinct CDR3 sequences, under 30% of them seen just once. Study-level points and caveats: It was not known whether donors were CMV positive (a possible confounder of expanded clonotype changes).

This clonotype was seen repeatedly, ten times or more. Its cognate antigen is unknown. Germline CDR1 and CDR2: SGHAT and FQNNGV. CDR3 length: 16 amino acids. V dropped 1 base and J dropped 4; count of bases not matched to a gene: 4. Each sample provided at least 5 micrograms of extracted total RNA. This TCR derives from a woman older than 75 in good health. The rearrangement joins TRBV11-2 to TRBJ2-1, with TRBD2 matching 10 bases. Sequenced input: blood. The CDR3 nucleotides read TGTGCCAGCAGCTTAGTAACTAGCGGGGTTTACAATGAGCAGTTCTTC. The encoded protein is CASSLVTSGVYNEQFF.